This T cell receptor (beta chain) was recovered during a study of T-cell reconstitution after alpha-beta-depleted transplantation in children (dated by TCRdb to between 2015 and 2016). At the level of the whole study: T-cell immune reconstitution after TCRalphabeta/CD19-depleted allogeneic hematopoietic cell transplantation in children was quantitatively tracked in the study by means of TCR repertoire profiling. What the research found in general, with its limitations: Over the following months the frequencies of hyperexpanded clones went down, and after one year T-cell counts and TCRbeta diversity were mostly credited to newly produced T cells. Apparently early alphabetaT-cell count recovery about two months after transplant reportedly relied on only several hundred rapidly expanded clones derived from non-depleted graft cells. In some patients, the high TCRbeta diversity seen at day 60 was put down to recipient T cells and intrathymic progenitors that had survived conditioning.

The sample's treatment or condition, from its label and the paper: allogeneic hematopoietic cell transplantation with graft depleted of TCRalphabeta T cells and CD19 B cells. Transplant recipients were children who received TCRalphabeta/CD19-depleted allogeneic hematopoietic cell grafts. The germline V gene sets CDR1 to MNHEY and CDR2 to SVGAGI. Counted from cysteine to phenylalanine, this CDR3 has 15 amino acids. Only the CDR3 region is kept as DNA, spanning 45 bases read in frame from base 1. The junction carries 11 bases between V and J, which are trimmed by 0 bases and 5 bases respectively. The sample holds many counts of this clonotype. No antigen is known for it. It has no much larger one-base neighbor in the sample; base qualities were not kept. The library was produced with PCR. Sequencing took place on an Illumina HiSeq 2500. To normalize quantification of the TCRbeta repertoire, the TCR libraries were built with molecular barcoding that relied on unique molecular identifiers. The public reads were reanalyzed by TCRdb: fastp trimming at Q25, MiXCR alignment, in-frame beta chains only. Entries are consolidated by CDR3 protein sequence, retaining the most common genes and DNA. The sample profile shows approximately 170,000 distinct CDR3 sequences; more than 9.5% of them were found once. The top ten constitute 13% of the sample.

The source is a boy aged 2 to 10 with acute myeloid leukemia, due to receive a stem cell transplant. The V and J genes are TRBV6-5 and TRBJ2-1; the D region possibly corresponds to TRBD1 (6 bases align). The specimen comprised PBMCs, sampled before TCRalphabeta/CD19-depleted stem cell transplant. The DNA sequence is as follows: TGTGCCAGCAGTTACTCCGGGACAATTAACAATGAGCAGTTCTTC. This gives the protein CASSYSGTINNEQFF.